This TCR beta chain was recorded in a study of blood T cell repertoires in COVID-19. At the level of the study: Some COVID-19 samples were acute and others convalescent; all came from the United States, Italy and Spain. The analysed material was cDNA or gDNA that came from T cells, B-cell-depleted T cells, or PBMCs.

V shed 2 bases, J shed 8 bases, and the junction held 8 bases outside the gene matches. Germline assignment: CDR1 SQVTM and CDR2 ANQGSEA. The CDR3 extends over 13 amino acids. How the authors handled the data: Reference gene primer amplification in the assay estimated nucleated cell counts. The assay was immunoSEQ multiplex PCR, and TCRdb's table has in-frame clones only and misses some. The DNA was the basis for D and trimming; V, J and clone size are from that table. The sample yields a few hundred thousand clones, around 90% seen once. Seattle enrolled patients during active infection and tracked them longitudinally.

The clonotype originates from a woman aged 60-70 years with COVID-19, enrolled during active disease. Sequencing was carried out using peripheral blood. V is TRBV29-1 and J is TRBJ1-2; TRBD1 aligns across 7 bases. CDR3 DNA: TGCAGCGTTGAAACGAAGACAGGGAAGGGCTACACCTTC. It is translated as CSVETKTGKGYTF.